Listed below are T cell receptor beta chains from one sample, sequenced in a study of blood T cells in healthy people across ages. TCRdb passed the 5' RACE reads through MiXCR, listing each CDR3 protein once. The repertoire consists of under 800,000 distinct CDR3 sequences, with approximately 39% occurring once and the leading ten covering 20%. Sequenced: blood. The source is a woman aged 60-70 years in good health. Each CDR3 is given with its conserved first and last residue.

J gene	CDR3 length	V gene	CDR3 protein
TRBJ1-2	14	TRBV10-3	CAISESGVPHGYTF
TRBJ1-2	13	TRBV12-3/TRBV12-4	CASSYGQAMGYTF
TRBJ2-7	14	TRBV3-1	CASSASRGPYEQYF
TRBJ2-7	18	TRBV20-1	CSAPETSGRAPITYEQYF
TRBJ1-2	16	TRBV7-9	CASSLAGQDLSKGYTF
TRBJ1-4	16	TRBV5-1	CASSFLAGQTNEKLFF
TRBJ2-1	17	TRBV12-3/TRBV12-4	CASLPSGGPSSYNGQFF
TRBJ2-7	15	TRBV6-1	CASSEGRWGYNEQYF
TRBJ2-7	14	TRBV20-1	CSAPQTKGALEQYF
TRBJ1-5	15	TRBV28	CASSLQGANNQPQHF
TRBJ1-5	15	TRBV15	CATSRDQVGYQPQHF
TRBJ1-6	13	TRBV13	CASSPPGSSPLHF
TRBJ2-3	15	TRBV7-8	CASSPAGVGTDTQYF
TRBJ1-2	14	TRBV7-2	CASSLAAPGGGYTF
TRBJ2-5	13	TRBV5-1	CASRQLDRETQYF
TRBJ2-3	15	TRBV5-1	CASSLKIGGADTQYF
TRBJ2-1	14	TRBV29-1	CSTGLAGGLNEQFF
TRBJ2-6	17	TRBV29-1	CSVEDYWTASGANVLTF
TRBJ2-1	16	TRBV3-1	CASSQDWASAYNEQFF
TRBJ1-2	18	TRBV5-1	CASSLAGGTGFKVYGYTF
TRBJ2-5	17	TRBV27	CASSLFGGDYLGETQYF
TRBJ1-1	14	TRBV29-1	CSVERDRRNAEAFF
TRBJ1-2	16	TRBV29-1	CSVRPIEGDSNYGYTF
TRBJ2-5	14	TRBV10-3	CAISESNEEETQYF
TRBJ1-2	14	TRBV3-1	CASSQGRHDYGYTF
TRBJ2-5	14	TRBV30	CAWVAGGIQETQYF
TRBJ1-1	16	TRBV6-5	CASSHPQGRTPTEAFF
TRBJ2-1	13	TRBV5-1	CASSGTSFDEQFF
TRBJ2-5	11	TRBV20-1	CSASGSETQYF
TRBJ1-2	12	TRBV10-3	CAISSTDYGYTF
TRBJ2-7	13	TRBV7-2	CTSSPGHSYEQYF
TRBJ2-1	15	TRBV4-2	CASSQGPGGGGEQFF
TRBJ1-5	15	TRBV20-1	CSATFGAYSNQPQHF
TRBJ1-1	14	TRBV20-1	CSAKEAGPNTEAFF
TRBJ2-5	15	TRBV3-1	CASSQHTTPLETQYF
TRBJ2-7	16	TRBV7-9	CASSLDWGTGAYEQYF
TRBJ2-7	15	TRBV6-6	CASSSPSLSSYEQYF
TRBJ2-1	17	TRBV6-5	CASSYSLPPDIYNEQFF
TRBJ2-3	15	TRBV28	CASSLTIGSGDTQYF
TRBJ2-5	14	TRBV7-2	CASSQGPSGETQYF
TRBJ1-2	12	TRBV5-6	CASSLFYGGYTF
TRBJ2-1	14	TRBV12-3/TRBV12-4	CASSLRGSNNEQFF
TRBJ2-7	15	TRBV15	CATSIGLAASYEQYF
TRBJ1-2	13	TRBV27	CASSLNRGLGYTF
TRBJ2-3	17	TRBV20-1	CSATTDLLALITDTQYF
TRBJ1-5	13	TRBV7-9	CASSWGADQPQHF
TRBJ2-3	15	TRBV5-1	CASSLEQSSTDTQYF
TRBJ1-4	16	TRBV6-1	CASSESKGQGDEKLFF
TRBJ1-6	17	TRBV6-6	CASSYSPSRMGNSPLHF
TRBJ1-5	15	TRBV27	CASSRTTSVNQPQHF
TRBJ1-1	13	TRBV6-2/TRBV6-3	CASSYREGGEAFF
TRBJ2-7	15	TRBV6-6	CASSYEAGNSYEQYF
TRBJ2-4	19	TRBV28	CASSIRDRGSIGSKNIQYF
TRBJ2-1	13	TRBV6-2/TRBV6-3	CASGGALYNEQFF